What follows are 32 T cell receptor beta chains derived from one specimen sequenced in a study of blood T cell repertoires in COVID-19. Sequencing was performed with immunoSEQ multiplex PCR; in TCRdb, only in-frame clones are kept and a portion is missing. The sample records tens of thousands of clones, approximately 91% being singletons. Source material: peripheral blood. These receptors were collected from a man in his 70s with acute or convalescent COVID-19.

J is TRBJ2-3 and V is TRBV29-1; weak D call: TRBD1 (5 bases). Germline V gene data show CDR1 as SQVTM and CDR2 as ANQGSEA. Between the trimmed V and J ends, which lost 6 bases and 2 bases, there was a span of 12 bases. This CDR3 is built from 13 residues. The CDR3 sequence is CSVGQGATDTQYF. Written as DNA, the CDR3 is TGCAGCGTCGGACAAGGAGCCACAGATACGCAGTATTTT.

The chain recombines TRBV12-3 or TRBV12-4 with TRBJ1-2; D is uncertain. This CDR3 spans 13 amino acids. V lost 4 bases to trimming and J lost 5 bases, with 11 bases between them. The DNA for the CDR3 is TGTGCCAGCAGTTACTCTCCGGAGTATGGCTACACCTTC. It codes for CASSYSPEYGYTF.

J is TRBJ2-2 and V is TRBV19; a possible D gene is TRBD2 (6 bases). The V gene lost 2 bases and the J gene lost 1 base, with 8 bases spanning the gap. CDR1 LNHDA and CDR2 SQIVND come from the germline V gene (reference sequence). The CDR3 is 15 amino acids. This chain's CDR3 is CASSIWRGNTGELFF. DNA of the CDR3: TGTGCCAGTAGTATATGGCGGGGGAACACCGGGGAGCTGTTTTTT.

The chain uses TRBV18 and TRBJ2-1; 8 nucleotides align to TRBD1. V lost 6 bases to trimming and J lost 1 base; unmatched junction nucleotides: 5. The CDR3 has 15 residues. In germline, CDR1 is KGHSH, CDR2 LQKENI. CDR3 DNA: TGTGCCAGCTCGGACAGGGAGGAATCCTACAATGAGCAGTTCTTC. It specifies CASSDREESYNEQFF.

This chain uses TRBV4-2 with TRBJ1-2; 7 positions match TRBD1. Germline V gene data show CDR1 as LGHNA and CDR2 as YNFKEQ. The CDR3 totals 15 residues. Germline trimming cut 1 base from V and 0 bases from J; bases unmatched to any gene: 2. The CDR3 coding sequence is TGTGCCAGCAGCCAAGGACAGGGCGCTAACTATGGCTACACCTTC. Its protein is CASSQGQGANYGYTF.

This clone was seen a single time. This chain joins TRBV5-1 and TRBJ2-5; D is possibly TRBD2 (6 bases). The CDR3 consists of 13 residues. CDR1 is SGHRS, CDR2 YFSETQ, per germline. V was trimmed by 4 bases and J by 0 bases, leaving 7 bases between them. The CDR3 loop is CASSRDYQETQYF. The CDR3 bases are TGCGCCAGCAGCCGGGACTACCAAGAGACCCAGTACTTC.

The J gene is TRBJ2-2, the V gene TRBV11-2, with D possibly matching TRBD1 (6 bases). CDR1 is SGHAT and CDR2 is FQNNGV in the germline V gene. V was clipped by 2 bases and J by 3 bases, with 10 bases between them. This CDR3 has 15 residues. The CDR3 DNA reads as TGTGCCAGCAGCTTACAGGGGCAGGACACCGGGGAGCTGTTTTTT. Protein sequence: CASSLQGQDTGELFF. The full variable domain, rest sourced from reference TRBV11-2 and TRBJ2-2, is EAGVAQSPRYKIIEKRQSVAFWCNPISGHATLYWYQQILGQGPKLLIQFQNNGVVDDSQLPKDRFSAERLKGVDSTLKIQPAKLEDSAVYLCASSLQGQDTGELFFGEGSRLTVL.

The chain combines TRBV6-2 or TRBV6-3 with TRBJ2-3, with 10 bases fitting TRBD2. The CDR3 consists of 16 residues. V shed 2 bases, J shed 2 bases, and the junction held 4 bases outside the gene matches. Looked up from germline, CDR1 is MNHEY and CDR2 is SVGEGT. The CDR3 nucleotides read TGTGCCAGCAGTTACGAGCGGGGGGGCTCCACAGATACGCAGTATTTT. It yields the protein CASSYERGGSTDTQYF.

V is TRBV6-5 and J is TRBJ1-2, with TRBD1 identical over 10 bases. With 10 bases clipped from V and 5 bases from J, the junction kept 13 bases outside the gene matches. Germline lookup yields CDR1 MNHEY and CDR2 SVGAGI. This CDR3 spans 15 amino acids. The CDR3 here is CATSSRDRGGYGYTF. CDR3 sequence (DNA): TGTGCCACCTCCTCTCGGGACAGGGGTGGGTATGGCTACACCTTC.

V gene TRBV5-4 combines with J gene TRBJ2-1; D possibly corresponds to TRBD2 (5 bases). This CDR3 region has 20 residues. Germline CDR1 reads SGHNT; CDR2 reads YYREEE (reference sequence). V lost 3 bases and J 0 bases, leaving 25 bases between the germline ends. DNA for the CDR3: TGTGCCAGCAGCTCCGGTCGTCCCTACCTTCCTAGCCACTCCTACAATGAGCAGTTCTTC. Amino acid sequence: CASSSGRPYLPSHSYNEQFF.

With respect to this clone: Other DNA sequences in the same sample also yield this CDR3. The chain joins TRBV7-2 to TRBJ2-3; TRBD1 matches 7 bases. The V gene's germline CDR1 is SGHTA and CDR2 FQGNSA. This CDR3 is built from 15 residues. V gave up 5 bases and J gave up 2 bases; unmatched junction bases: 7. The CDR3 loop is CASSLDRLDTDTQYF. CDR3 nucleotides: TGTGCCAGCAGCCTGGACAGGCTCGACACAGATACGCAGTATTTT.

The rearrangement joins TRBV2 to TRBJ1-5, with D maybe TRBD1 (6 bases). The CDR3 runs 14 residues. Germline CDR1 reads SNHLY; CDR2 reads FYNNEI. V lost 7 bases and J lost 4, with 14 bases in between. The CDR3: CASTAGDVNQPQHF. The DNA of the CDR3 is TGTGCCAGCACGGCAGGGGACGTGAATCAGCCCCAGCATTTT.

The chain employs TRBV19 and TRBJ2-3; no clear D gene. Germline V CDR1 and CDR2: LNHDA, SQIVND (reference sequence). CDR3 length: 15 amino acids. V was trimmed by 5 bases and J by 2 bases, leaving 14 bases between them. The CDR3 sequence: CASSDGRVYTDTQYF. Here the CDR3 DNA reads TGTGCCAGTAGTGATGGCCGGGTGTACACAGATACGCAGTATTTT.

The chain is built from TRBV7-6 and TRBJ2-3; a weak D match, TRBD1 (6 bases). This CDR3 has 16 amino acids. The germline V and J ends were trimmed by 2 bases and 3 bases, with 15 bases remaining between them. Germline CDR1 and CDR2: SGHVS and FNYEAQ. The CDR3 sequence is CASSLRQVRGTDTQYF. Here the CDR3 DNA reads TGTGCCAGCAGCTTACGACAGGTCCGAGGAACAGATACGCAGTATTTT.

This clone was seen once. The chain has TRBV28 and TRBJ2-5; TRBD1 matches 7 bases. CDR1 is MDHEN, CDR2 SYDVKM, per germline. Losses at the gene ends were 5 bases for V and 6 bases for J; bases not matched to a gene: 6. The CDR3 contains 13 residues. The chain's CDR3 is CASSDRGRKTQYF. The CDR3 bases are TGTGCCAGCAGTGATAGGGGGCGGAAGACCCAGTACTTC.

The chain links TRBV2 to TRBJ2-5; 12 positions match TRBD2. Germline V lookup: CDR1 SNHLY, CDR2 FYNNEI. The CDR3 spans 17 residues. V trimming: 3 bases; J trimming: 2 bases; junction bases outside the gene matches: 7. CDR3 loop: CASSEGTSGGLQETQYF. Here the CDR3 DNA reads TGTGCCAGCAGTGAGGGTACTAGCGGGGGGCTACAAGAGACCCAGTACTTC.

The chain carries TRBV19 and TRBJ1-6; D may be TRBD1 (6 bases). In germline, CDR1 is LNHDA, CDR2 SQIVND (reference sequence). This CDR3 spans 13 amino acids. V lost 9 bases, J lost 9 bases, and 15 bases lay in between. CDR3 coding DNA: TGTGCCAGCAGGGGCAGGGTGGGTTCACCCCTCCACTTT. Amino acids: CASRGRVGSPLHF.

The rearrangement joins TRBV5-4 to TRBJ2-5, with a tentative D call TRBD1 (6 bases). This CDR3 is built from 13 residues. Germline loops: CDR1 SGHNT, CDR2 YYREEE (reference sequence). V was trimmed by 5 bases and J by 0 bases, leaving 8 bases between them. CDR3 in amino acids: CASSRGNQETQYF. In nucleotides, the CDR3 is TGTGCCAGCAGTAGGGGGAACCAAGAGACCCAGTACTTC.

Written as DNA, the CDR3 is TGCGCCAGCAGCTTGGAAGGGCAGGGAAACACTGAAGCTTTCTTT. Amino acid sequence: CASSLEGQGNTEAFF. The rearrangement uses TRBV5-1 and TRBJ1-1, with a weak D call TRBD1 (5 bases). Trimming removed 0 bases at V and 2 bases at J, with 11 bases between. The CDR3 length is 15 residues. The germline V gene encodes CDR1 SGHRS and CDR2 YFSETQ. Drawing the rest from reference TRBV5-1 and TRBJ1-1, the complete variable domain is KAGVTQTPRYLIKTRGQQVTLSCSPISGHRSVSWYQQTPGQGLQFLFEYFSETQRNKGNFPGRFSGRQFSNSRSEMNVSTLELGDSALYLCASSLEGQGNTEAFFGQGTRLTVV.

The chain uses TRBV5-5 and TRBJ2-1, with a tentative D call TRBD1 (6 bases). Germline V gene data show CDR1 as SGHKS and CDR2 as YYEKEE (reference sequence). V was trimmed by 3 bases and J by 4 bases, leaving 11 bases between them. The CDR3 runs to 14 residues. Written as DNA, the CDR3 is TGTGCCAGCAGCTACATAGGACAGTACAATGAGCAGTTCTTC. Protein sequence: CASSYIGQYNEQFF.

The chain is built from TRBV6-5 and TRBJ1-3, with TRBD1 matching over 7 bases. The CDR3 sequence is 15 residues long. V shed 6 bases, J shed 0 bases, and the junction held 5 bases outside the gene matches. Germline V CDR1 and CDR2: MNHEY, SVGAGI. The CDR3 loop is CASSLQGHSGNTIYF. The CDR3 nucleotides read TGTGCCAGCAGCCTACAGGGGCACTCTGGAAACACCATATATTTT.

The chain carries TRBV28 and TRBJ2-3; TRBD2 aligns across 11 bases. CDR1 and CDR2 (germline): MDHEN, SYDVKM. The CDR3 covers 14 residues. V trimming: 11 bases; J trimming: 0 bases; junction bases outside the gene matches: 4. CDR3 sequence: CAAGTSGSTDTQYF. The CDR3 nucleotides are TGTGCCGCCGGGACTAGCGGCAGCACAGATACGCAGTATTTT.

V usage is TRBV28 and J usage is TRBJ2-5, with 10 bases identical to TRBD2. Trimming at V came to 4 bases and at J to 2 bases, leaving 4 bases not matched to a gene. The length of the CDR3 is 15 residues. The germline V gene encodes CDR1 MDHEN and CDR2 SYDVKM. The CDR3 coding sequence is TGTGCCAGCAGTTCCAATAGCGGGGGGCAAGAGACCCAGTACTTC. This translates into CASSSNSGGQETQYF.

The rearrangement joins TRBV18 to TRBJ2-5; 14 nucleotides match TRBD2. The CDR3 is 17 residues long. V lost 3 bases to trimming and J lost 4 bases; unmatched junction nucleotides: 7. Germline V gene sequence: CDR1 KGHSH, CDR2 LQKENI. The CDR3 loop reads CASSPRTSGGSRETQYF. As DNA, the CDR3 is TGTGCCAGCTCACCCCGGACTAGCGGGGGGTCAAGAGAGACCCAGTACTTC.

The rearrangement joins TRBV6-6 to TRBJ2-3; 8 nucleotides match TRBD1. Germline V gene data show CDR1 as MNHNY and CDR2 as SVGAGI (reference sequence). The trim removed 5 bases at V and 6 bases at J, leaving 10 bases unmatched. This CDR3 has 15 amino acids. The CDR3 spells CASSDRGRDSDTQYF. The CDR3 coding sequence is TGTGCCAGCAGTGACAGGGGAAGGGATTCGGATACGCAGTATTTT.

The rearrangement uses TRBV11-3 and TRBJ2-3; D uncertain. V shed 5 bases and J shed 0 bases, with 9 bases lying between them. The CDR3 sequence is 14 residues long. Germline CDR1 reads SGHNT; CDR2 reads YENEEA. The DNA for the CDR3 is TGTGCCAGCAGCCCGGCGGTTAGCACAGATACGCAGTATTTT. Protein product: CASSPAVSTDTQYF.

The V call is TRBV5-4, the J call TRBJ1-2; D is perhaps TRBD1 (5 bases). The CDR3 has 18 amino acids. Germline V CDR1 and CDR2: SGHNT, YYREEE (reference sequence). V gave up 2 bases and J gave up 5 bases, with 25 bases separating them. CDR3 in DNA: TGTGCCAGCAGCTTTGGCCACCCGGGACTTTCACCAGAGTATGGCTACACCTTC. Translated, it gives CASSFGHPGLSPEYGYTF.

The V gene is TRBV4-3, the J gene TRBJ1-2; the match to TRBD1 covers 9 bases. Germline lookup yields CDR1 LGHNA and CDR2 YSLEER. The CDR3 length is 16 residues. Trimming cost V 2 bases and J 4 bases; bases outside gene matches: 8. DNA of the CDR3: TGCGCCAGCAGCCAAACAGGGGGCAGCGTACCCTATGGCTACACCTTC. It is translated as CASSQTGGSVPYGYTF.

The chain joins TRBV7-2 to TRBJ1-2; D not resolved. CDR3 size: 13 residues. CDR1 is SGHTA and CDR2 is FQGNSA in the germline V gene. V lost 4 bases and J 8 bases, leaving 14 bases between the germline ends. In DNA, the CDR3 is TGTGCCAGCAGCTCGGAAGGCGGGAGAGGCTACACCTTC. This sequence encodes CASSSEGGRGYTF.

This chain joins TRBV18 and TRBJ2-7; a possible D gene is TRBD2 (5 bases). Germline CDR1 and CDR2: KGHSH and LQKENI. Trimming took 3 bases from V and 3 from J, leaving 9 bases between them. This CDR3 spans 13 amino acids. This chain's CDR3 is CASSPGLLYEQYF. The CDR3 DNA reads as TGTGCCAGCTCACCCGGACTCCTCTACGAGCAGTACTTC.

The chain recombines TRBV5-6 with TRBJ1-1; 8 bases align to TRBD1. This CDR3 spans 15 amino acids. Trimming at V came to 4 bases and at J to 5 bases, leaving 10 bases not matched to a gene. Germline V CDR1 and CDR2: SGHDT, YYEEEE. The CDR3 nucleotides are TGTGCCAGCAGCCTTACAGGGGGTTCGGTTACTGAAGCTTTCTTT. This translates into CASSLTGGSVTEAFF.

This chain connects TRBV2 to TRBJ1-6; 7 bases are shared with TRBD1. Germline V gene data show CDR1 as SNHLY and CDR2 as FYNNEI. Trimming took 8 bases from V and 3 from J; bases not matched to a gene: 7. This CDR3 is 15 amino acids long. The CDR3 DNA is TGTGCCAGCTCTGGACAGGTTTACTATAATTCACCCCTCCACTTT. Encoded protein: CASSGQVYYNSPLHF.